This T cell receptor beta chain was recovered during a study of blood T cell repertoires in COVID-19. Whole-study context: Acute-phase and convalescent COVID-19 samples originated in the United States, Italy and Spain. PBMCs, B-cell-depleted T cells, or T cells were the source of the cDNA or gDNA that made up the material.

Germline V lookup: CDR1 MNHNY, CDR2 SVGAGI (reference sequence). The J segment lost 3 bases and the V segment lost 0 bases, leaving 3 bases of the junction unmatched. The CDR3 loop spans 15 amino acids. In the authors' methods: Using reference gene primer amplification, nucleated cell counts were estimated. The data were produced by immunoSEQ multiplex PCR, yet TCRdb's version contains in-frame clones alone and is incomplete. V and J calls and clone size are copied from that table; D and trimming were computed from the DNA. The sample carries some 200,000 clones, about 80% recorded once. The TCR originated in a woman aged 30 to 39 who had recovered from COVID-19. The chain is built from TRBV6-6 and TRBJ1-2; TRBD1 matches at 8 bases. The source material was peripheral blood. This CDR3 reads CASSYSAGGHYGYTF. The CDR3 DNA follows: TGTGCCAGCAGTTACTCGGCAGGGGGCCACTATGGCTACACCTTC.